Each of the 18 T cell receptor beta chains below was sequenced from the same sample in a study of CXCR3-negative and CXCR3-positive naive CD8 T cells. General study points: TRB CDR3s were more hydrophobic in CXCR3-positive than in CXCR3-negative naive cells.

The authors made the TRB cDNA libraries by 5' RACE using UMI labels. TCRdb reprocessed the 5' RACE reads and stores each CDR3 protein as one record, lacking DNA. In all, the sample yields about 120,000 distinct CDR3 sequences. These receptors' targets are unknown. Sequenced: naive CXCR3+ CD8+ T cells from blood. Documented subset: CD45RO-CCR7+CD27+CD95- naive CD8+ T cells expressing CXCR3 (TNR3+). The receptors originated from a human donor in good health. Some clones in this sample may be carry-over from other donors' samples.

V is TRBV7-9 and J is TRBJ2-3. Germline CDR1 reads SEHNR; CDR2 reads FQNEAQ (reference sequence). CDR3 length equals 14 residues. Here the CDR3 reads CASLEVDYTDTQYF. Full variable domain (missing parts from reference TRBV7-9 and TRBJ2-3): DTGVSQNPRHKITKRGQNVTFRCDPISEHNRLYWYRQTLGQGPEFLTYFQNEAQLEKSRLLSDRFSAERPKGSFSTLEIQRTEQGDSAMYLCASLEVDYTDTQYFGPGTRLTVL.

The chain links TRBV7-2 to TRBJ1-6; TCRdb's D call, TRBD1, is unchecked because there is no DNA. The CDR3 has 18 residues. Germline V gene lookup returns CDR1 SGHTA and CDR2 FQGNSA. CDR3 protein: CASSYGLTGLTYNSPLHF.

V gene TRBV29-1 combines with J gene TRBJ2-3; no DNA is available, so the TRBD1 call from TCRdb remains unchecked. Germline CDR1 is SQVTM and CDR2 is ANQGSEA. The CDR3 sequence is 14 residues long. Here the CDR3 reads CSVDGGTLTDTQYF.

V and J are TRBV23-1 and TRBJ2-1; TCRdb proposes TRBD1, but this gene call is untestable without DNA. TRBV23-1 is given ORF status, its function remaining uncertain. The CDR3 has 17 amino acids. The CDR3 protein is CASSPGTGGSSYNEQFF.

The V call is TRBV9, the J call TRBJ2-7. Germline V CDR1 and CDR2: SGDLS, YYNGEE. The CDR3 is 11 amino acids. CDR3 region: CASSLGDEQYF.

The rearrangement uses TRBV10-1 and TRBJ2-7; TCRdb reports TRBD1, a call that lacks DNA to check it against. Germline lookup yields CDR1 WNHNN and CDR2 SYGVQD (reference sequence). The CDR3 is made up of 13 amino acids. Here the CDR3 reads CASSGARESEQYF.

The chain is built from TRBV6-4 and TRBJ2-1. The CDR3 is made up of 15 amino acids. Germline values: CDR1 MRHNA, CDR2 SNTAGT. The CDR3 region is CASSDVEAGYNEQFF.

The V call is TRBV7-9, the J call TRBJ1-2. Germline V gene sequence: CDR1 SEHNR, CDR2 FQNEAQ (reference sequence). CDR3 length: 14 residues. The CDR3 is CASSGGTPNYGYTF.

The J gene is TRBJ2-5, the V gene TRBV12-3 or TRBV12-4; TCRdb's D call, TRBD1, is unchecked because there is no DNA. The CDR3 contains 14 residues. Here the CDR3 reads CASSYTGPQETQYF.

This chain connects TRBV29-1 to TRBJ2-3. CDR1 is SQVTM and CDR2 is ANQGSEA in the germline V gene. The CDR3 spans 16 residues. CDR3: CSAYGRVGMVTDTQYF.

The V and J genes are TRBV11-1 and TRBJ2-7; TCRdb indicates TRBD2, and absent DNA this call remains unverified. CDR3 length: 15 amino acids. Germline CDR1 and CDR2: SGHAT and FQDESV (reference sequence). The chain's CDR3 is CASSPLAGESYEQYF.

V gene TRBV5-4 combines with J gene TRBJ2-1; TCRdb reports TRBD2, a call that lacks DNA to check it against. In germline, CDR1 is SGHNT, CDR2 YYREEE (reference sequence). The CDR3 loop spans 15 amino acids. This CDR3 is CASSFRRLAGNEQFF.

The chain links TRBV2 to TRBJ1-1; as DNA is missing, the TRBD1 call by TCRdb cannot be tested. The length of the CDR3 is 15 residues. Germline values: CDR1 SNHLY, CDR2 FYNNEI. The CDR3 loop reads CASSGLGGWNTEAFF.

The CDR3 reads CASSYRLIGGAVRGRETQYF. V gene TRBV6-5 combines with J gene TRBJ2-5; the TRBD2 assignment by TCRdb is unverifiable without DNA. This CDR3 contains 20 residues. Germline V gives CDR1 MNHEY, CDR2 SVGAGI.

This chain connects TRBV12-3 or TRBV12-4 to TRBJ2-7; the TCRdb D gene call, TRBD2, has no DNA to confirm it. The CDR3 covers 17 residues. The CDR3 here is CASSWTSAGEVTYEQYF.

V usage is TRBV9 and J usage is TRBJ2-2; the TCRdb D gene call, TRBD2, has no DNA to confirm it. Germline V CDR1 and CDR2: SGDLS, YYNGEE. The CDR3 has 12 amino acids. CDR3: CASSERAGELFF.

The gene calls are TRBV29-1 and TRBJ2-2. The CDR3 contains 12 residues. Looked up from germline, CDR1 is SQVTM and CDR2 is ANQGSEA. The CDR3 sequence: CSSERVTGELFF.

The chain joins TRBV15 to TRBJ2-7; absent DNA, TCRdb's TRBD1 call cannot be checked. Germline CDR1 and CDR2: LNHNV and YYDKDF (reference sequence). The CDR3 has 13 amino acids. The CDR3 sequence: CATSRATGREQYF.